This TCR beta chain was profiled in a study of T cells in tumors after PD-1 blockade. Study-wide context: During anti-PD-1 treatment, some patients continued daily vismodegib 150 mg.

Site-matched primary tumor biopsies were taken before and after PD-1 blockade. Template: tumor biopsy or peripheral blood genomic DNA, about 616-6,004 ng per sample. The data were produced by immunoSEQ multiplex PCR, yet TCRdb's version contains in-frame clones alone and is incomplete. Here the sample spans 4,500 to 6,500 clones, almost 70% being singletons. This clone was seen a handful of times. Deletions cut 6 bases from V and 4 bases from J, with 12 bases between. The CDR3 runs to 13 residues. Looked up from germline, CDR1 is MNHEY and CDR2 is SVGAGI. V and J are TRBV6-5 and TRBJ1-1; D is perhaps TRBD1 (6 bases). The TCR was taken from a human donor with basal cell carcinoma. Sample: tumor tissue, taken before anti-PD-1 treatment. DNA for the CDR3: TGTGCCAGCAGCTCCCGGGGGCCCACTGAAGCTTTCTTT. It specifies CASSSRGPTEAFF.